A selection of T cell receptor beta chains follows, all from one sample in a study of shared clonotypes between healthy human individuals. Sequenced by immunoSEQ multiplex PCR; TCRdb stores in-frame clones only, minus some. The data contain about 490,000 clones, around 73% of them seen just once; the ten biggest clones take up around 12%. Sequences were obtained from PBMCs. These receptor sequences come from a woman in her forties in good health. Some clones in this sample may be carry-over from other donors' samples. Both conserved end residues are trimmed from each CDR3. D genes are given only for firm matches.

j_gene: TRBJ2-7; v_gene: TRBV11-1; d_gene: TRBD2; CDR3aa: ASSSSGRNEQY
j_gene: TRBJ2-5; v_gene: TRBV6-5; d_gene: -; CDR3aa: ASSRQGRETQY
j_gene: TRBJ1-2; v_gene: TRBV7-2; d_gene: -; CDR3aa: ASSFRDIPYYGYT
j_gene: TRBJ1-6; v_gene: TRBV5-1; d_gene: -; CDR3aa: ASAINRVENSPLH
j_gene: TRBJ1-1; v_gene: TRBV28; d_gene: -; CDR3aa: ASSLGDGEAF
j_gene: TRBJ1-1; v_gene: TRBV28; d_gene: -; CDR3aa: ASRGGQRNTEAF
j_gene: TRBJ2-1; v_gene: TRBV7-2; d_gene: -; CDR3aa: ASSYNRDNEQF
j_gene: TRBJ1-2; v_gene: TRBV27; d_gene: TRBD1; CDR3aa: ASSLSWLTGGYGYT
j_gene: TRBJ2-2; v_gene: TRBV27; d_gene: TRBD2; CDR3aa: ASYRLRGTSGTPGNTGELF
j_gene: TRBJ2-1; v_gene: TRBV7-9; d_gene: TRBD2; CDR3aa: ASSLATSGRDNEQF
j_gene: TRBJ1-2; v_gene: TRBV27; d_gene: -; CDR3aa: ASSPGRWDPRGYT
j_gene: TRBJ2-3; v_gene: TRBV2; d_gene: -; CDR3aa: ASRLGADTQY
j_gene: TRBJ2-3; v_gene: TRBV9; d_gene: -; CDR3aa: ASSEGPHSTDTQY
j_gene: TRBJ1-3; v_gene: TRBV7-9; d_gene: -; CDR3aa: ASDNRAGNTIY
j_gene: TRBJ2-2; v_gene: TRBV5-4; d_gene: -; CDR3aa: ASSPDRWANTGELF
j_gene: TRBJ2-7; v_gene: TRBV9; d_gene: -; CDR3aa: ASSVAAARDEQY
j_gene: TRBJ2-3; v_gene: TRBV5-4; d_gene: -; CDR3aa: ASSSPDTDTQY
j_gene: TRBJ1-1; v_gene: TRBV13; d_gene: -; CDR3aa: ATRRTVIDTEAF
j_gene: TRBJ2-3; v_gene: TRBV2; d_gene: -; CDR3aa: ASSEEGVGADTQY
j_gene: TRBJ2-1; v_gene: TRBV6-1; d_gene: -; CDR3aa: ASSAVRSNEQF
j_gene: TRBJ1-6; v_gene: TRBV5-1; d_gene: TRBD1; CDR3aa: ASSSTGVYNSPLH
j_gene: TRBJ1-4; v_gene: TRBV28; d_gene: -; CDR3aa: ASSLQGGNEKLF
j_gene: TRBJ2-7; v_gene: TRBV11-2; d_gene: -; CDR3aa: ASSAVGGRGPDEQY
j_gene: TRBJ1-5; v_gene: TRBV27; d_gene: -; CDR3aa: ARNQPQH
j_gene: TRBJ1-5; v_gene: TRBV19; d_gene: -; CDR3aa: ASSMAGDNQPQH
j_gene: TRBJ1-2; v_gene: TRBV19; d_gene: -; CDR3aa: ASSITNLAGDGYT
j_gene: TRBJ2-2; v_gene: TRBV5-1; d_gene: -; CDR3aa: ASSADINTGELF
j_gene: TRBJ1-5; v_gene: TRBV7-8; d_gene: -; CDR3aa: ASRLGGASNQPQH
j_gene: TRBJ2-1; v_gene: TRBV7-8; d_gene: TRBD2; CDR3aa: ASSQPGGTSGGRRHEQF
j_gene: TRBJ2-5; v_gene: TRBV30; d_gene: -; CDR3aa: AWSHRGQETQY
j_gene: TRBJ2-5; v_gene: TRBV5-4; d_gene: -; CDR3aa: ASSSGVGGPQETQY
j_gene: TRBJ1-6; v_gene: TRBV28; d_gene: TRBD1; CDR3aa: AYSRGQNNSPLH
j_gene: TRBJ2-1; v_gene: TRBV29-1; d_gene: TRBD1; CDR3aa: SVELGQGGSYNEQF
j_gene: TRBJ2-3; v_gene: TRBV28; d_gene: -; CDR3aa: ASSPVGTSNGDTQY
j_gene: TRBJ2-7; v_gene: TRBV4-1; d_gene: TRBD2; CDR3aa: ASSQDAASGLNEQY
j_gene: TRBJ2-2; v_gene: TRBV4-2; d_gene: -; CDR3aa: ASSQDGGRPHTGELF
j_gene: TRBJ2-1; v_gene: TRBV11-1; d_gene: -; CDR3aa: ASSLGGRSGPYNEQF
j_gene: TRBJ1-1; v_gene: TRBV28; d_gene: -; CDR3aa: ASSLRRDTAEAF
j_gene: TRBJ2-7; v_gene: TRBV5-4; d_gene: -; CDR3aa: ASSWSARTYEQY
j_gene: TRBJ2-2; v_gene: TRBV5-1; d_gene: -; CDR3aa: ASSFPGARELF
j_gene: TRBJ2-7; v_gene: TRBV11-1; d_gene: -; CDR3aa: ASSLNPGVEQY
j_gene: TRBJ2-3; v_gene: TRBV27; d_gene: -; CDR3aa: ASRSLIVPSTDTQY
j_gene: TRBJ1-2; v_gene: TRBV18; d_gene: -; CDR3aa: ASSSREGGYT
j_gene: TRBJ2-1; v_gene: TRBV25-1; d_gene: -; CDR3aa: ASRAGTLNEQF
j_gene: TRBJ2-3; v_gene: TRBV27; d_gene: TRBD2; CDR3aa: ASSRPGAGDSTQY
j_gene: TRBJ1-1; v_gene: TRBV4-1; d_gene: -; CDR3aa: ASSQVLRNTEAF
j_gene: TRBJ2-5; v_gene: TRBV7-3; d_gene: TRBD2; CDR3aa: ASSLMGLAGETQY
j_gene: TRBJ2-2; v_gene: TRBV7-2; d_gene: -; CDR3aa: ASSLGGGATGELF
j_gene: TRBJ2-7; v_gene: TRBV10-1; d_gene: -; CDR3aa: ASSGQHLSEQY
j_gene: TRBJ1-5; v_gene: TRBV7-9; d_gene: -; CDR3aa: ASGQDNQPQH
j_gene: TRBJ2-7; v_gene: TRBV5-1; d_gene: -; CDR3aa: ASSLGVAGYSYEQY
j_gene: TRBJ2-3; v_gene: TRBV2; d_gene: TRBD2; CDR3aa: ASSRGLAPSTDTQY
j_gene: TRBJ1-4; v_gene: TRBV25-1; d_gene: -; CDR3aa: ASSDFQGREKLF
j_gene: TRBJ2-7; v_gene: TRBV5-1; d_gene: -; CDR3aa: ASSLVAATYEQY